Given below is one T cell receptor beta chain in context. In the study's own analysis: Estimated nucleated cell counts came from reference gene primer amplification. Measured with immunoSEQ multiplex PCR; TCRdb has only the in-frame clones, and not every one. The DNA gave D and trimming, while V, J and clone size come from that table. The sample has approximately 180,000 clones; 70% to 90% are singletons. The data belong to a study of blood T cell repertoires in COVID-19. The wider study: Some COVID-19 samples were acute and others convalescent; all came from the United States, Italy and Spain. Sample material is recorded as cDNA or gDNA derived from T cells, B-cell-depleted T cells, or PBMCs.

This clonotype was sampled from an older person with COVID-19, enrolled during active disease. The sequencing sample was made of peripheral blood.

Written as DNA, the CDR3 is TGTGCCAGCTCACCACCGGGGCAGCGTGGAAACACCATATATTTT. This sequence encodes CASSPPGQRGNTIYF. The chain uses TRBV18 and TRBJ1-3; D is perhaps TRBD1 (5 bases). The CDR3 covers 15 residues. Looked up from germline, CDR1 is KGHSH and CDR2 is LQKENI. V lost 0 bases and J lost 3, with 9 bases in between.